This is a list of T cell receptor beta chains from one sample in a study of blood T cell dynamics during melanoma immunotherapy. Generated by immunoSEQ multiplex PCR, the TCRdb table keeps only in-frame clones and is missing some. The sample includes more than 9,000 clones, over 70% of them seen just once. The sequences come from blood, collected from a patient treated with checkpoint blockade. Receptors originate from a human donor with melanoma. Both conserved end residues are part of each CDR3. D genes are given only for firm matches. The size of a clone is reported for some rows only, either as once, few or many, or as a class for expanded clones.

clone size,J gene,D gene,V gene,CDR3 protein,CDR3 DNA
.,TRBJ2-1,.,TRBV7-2,CASSSDVSYNEQFF,TGTGCCAGCAGCTCGGACGTATCCTACAATGAGCAGTTCTTC
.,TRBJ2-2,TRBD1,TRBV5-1,CASSSRTGAGELFF,TGCGCCAGCAGCTCCCGGACAGGGGCCGGGGAGCTGTTTTTT
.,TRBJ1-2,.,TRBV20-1,CSAARGSGYTF,TGCAGTGCCGCGCGAGGTTCCGGCTACACCTTC
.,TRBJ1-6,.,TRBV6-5,CASSYSYPLEGSPLHF,TGTGCCAGCAGTTACTCCTACCCCCTGGAGGGTTCACCCCTCCACTTT
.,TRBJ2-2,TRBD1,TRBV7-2,CASSFTGTGVPGELFF,TGTGCCAGCAGCTTTACCGGGACAGGGGTCCCCGGGGAGCTGTTTTTT
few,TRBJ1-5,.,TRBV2,CASSVPNQPQHF,TGTGCCAGCAGCGTCCCCAATCAGCCCCAGCATTTT
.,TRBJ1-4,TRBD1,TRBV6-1,CASSDGQGAHEKLFF,TGTGCCAGCAGCGACGGACAGGGAGCTCATGAAAAACTGTTTTTT
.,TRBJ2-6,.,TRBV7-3,CASSLGLQGTGANVLTF,TGTGCCAGCAGCTTAGGGCTGCAGGGGACTGGGGCCAACGTCCTGACTTTC
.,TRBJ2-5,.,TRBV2,CASLIEGIQETQYF,TGTGCCAGCCTTATAGAGGGGATCCAAGAGACCCAGTACTTC
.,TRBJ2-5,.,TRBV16,CASSQSYGASGETQYF,TGTGCCAGCAGCCAATCATACGGGGCATCTGGAGAGACCCAGTACTTC
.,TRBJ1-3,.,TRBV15,CATSRGELSGNTIYF,TGTGCCACCAGCAGAGGGGAACTCTCTGGAAACACCATATATTTT
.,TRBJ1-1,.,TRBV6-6,CASIPGRKNTEAFF,TGTGCCAGCATCCCGGGACGGAAGAACACTGAAGCTTTCTTT
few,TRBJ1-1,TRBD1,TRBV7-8,CASSSLRGQGGTEAFF,TGTGCCAGCAGCTCCCTTCGGGGACAGGGGGGCACTGAAGCTTTCTTT
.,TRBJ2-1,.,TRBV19,CASTGYNEQFF,TGTGCCAGTACCGGGTACAATGAGCAGTTCTTC
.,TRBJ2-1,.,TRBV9,CASSVARDDEQFF,TGTGCCAGCAGCGTAGCCAGGGATGATGAGCAGTTCTTC
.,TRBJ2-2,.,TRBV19,CASSMGSGYTGELFF,TGTGCCAGTAGTATGGGCAGTGGATATACCGGGGAGCTGTTTTTT
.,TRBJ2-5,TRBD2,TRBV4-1,CASSQGGTSRAQETQYF,TGCGCCAGCAGCCAAGGCGGGACTAGCCGCGCCCAAGAGACCCAGTACTTC
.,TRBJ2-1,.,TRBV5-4,CASSRPSDDNEQFF,TGTGCCAGCAGCCGGCCGTCGGACGACAATGAGCAGTTCTTC
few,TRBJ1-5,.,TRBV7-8,CASSFSMTGGNQPQHF,TGTGCCAGCAGTTTTTCTATGACAGGCGGCAATCAGCCCCAGCATTTT
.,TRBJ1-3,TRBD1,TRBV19,CASSTGDSNSGNTIYF,TGTGCCAGTAGTACCGGGGACAGCAACTCTGGAAACACCATATATTTT
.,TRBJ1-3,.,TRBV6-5,CASIRDHNSGNTIYF,TGTGCCAGCATCCGGGACCATAACTCTGGAAACACCATATATTTT
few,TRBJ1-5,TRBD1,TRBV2,CASSSNQDRWGNQPQHF,TGTGCCAGCAGTTCCAATCAGGACAGGTGGGGCAATCAGCCCCAGCATTTT
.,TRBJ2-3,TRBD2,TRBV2,CASSPRASGVADTQYF,TGTGCCAGCAGCCCAAGGGCTAGCGGGGTGGCAGATACGCAGTATTTT
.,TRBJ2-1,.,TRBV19,CASSPNFIAYNEQFF,TGTGCCAGTAGCCCCAATTTTATTGCATACAATGAGCAGTTCTTC
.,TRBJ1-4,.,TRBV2,CASISSRGANEKLFF,TGTGCCAGCATCTCCTCGAGAGGTGCTAATGAAAAACTGTTTTTT
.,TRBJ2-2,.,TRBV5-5,CASHWGNTGELFF,TGTGCCAGCCACTGGGGGAACACCGGGGAGCTGTTTTTT
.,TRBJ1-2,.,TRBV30,CAWTRKGGADLYGYTF,TGTGCCTGGACCCGAAAGGGGGGCGCAGACCTCTATGGCTACACCTTC
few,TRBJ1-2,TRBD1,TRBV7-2,CASSLGRTGGSYGYTF,TGTGCCAGCAGCTTAGGACGGACAGGGGGTAGCTATGGCTACACCTTC
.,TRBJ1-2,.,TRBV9,CASSLGLQYGYTF,TGTGCCAGCAGCCTCGGCCTCCAGTATGGCTACACCTTC
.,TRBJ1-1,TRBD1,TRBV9,CASSVGTGGAVTEAFF,TGTGCCAGCAGCGTAGGCACAGGGGGCGCGGTCACTGAAGCTTTCTTT
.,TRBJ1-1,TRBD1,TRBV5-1,CASSSQGAGTEAFF,TGCGCCAGCAGTTCTCAGGGGGCTGGCACTGAAGCTTTCTTT
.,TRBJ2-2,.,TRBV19,CASIQQNTGELFF,TGTGCCAGTATTCAGCAGAACACCGGGGAGCTGTTTTTT
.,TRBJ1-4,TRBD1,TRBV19,CASSPRPTGASEKLFF,TGTGCCAGTAGTCCTCGACCGACAGGGGCCTCTGAAAAACTGTTTTTT
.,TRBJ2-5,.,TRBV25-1,CASSEAQDIAETQYF,TGTGCCAGCAGTGAAGCTCAGGATATAGCAGAGACCCAGTACTTC
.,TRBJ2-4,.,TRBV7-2,CASSSDSQAKNIQYF,TGTGCCAGCAGCTCGGACAGTCAAGCCAAAAACATTCAGTACTTC
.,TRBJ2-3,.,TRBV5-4,CASSSKLTLLDTQYF,TGTGCCAGCAGCTCGAAGCTTACATTGTTAGATACGCAGTATTTT
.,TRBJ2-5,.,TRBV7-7,CASSLVGGSQETQYF,TGTGCTAGCAGCTTGGTAGGAGGGTCTCAAGAGACCCAGTACTTC
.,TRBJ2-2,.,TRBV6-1,CASSGLMNTGELFF,TGTGCCAGCAGTGGGTTGATGAACACCGGGGAGCTGTTTTTT
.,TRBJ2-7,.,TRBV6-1,CASSEELTRGGSSYEQYF,TGTGCCAGCAGTGAAGAGCTCACCCGGGGCGGAAGCTCCTACGAGCAGTACTTC
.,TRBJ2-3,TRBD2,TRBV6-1,CASSEWASGGYTDTQYF,TGTGCCAGCAGTGAATGGGCTAGCGGGGGATACACAGATACGCAGTATTTT
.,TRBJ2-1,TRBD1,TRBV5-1,CASSTGQAYNEQFF,TGCGCCAGCAGCACGGGACAGGCGTACAATGAGCAGTTCTTC
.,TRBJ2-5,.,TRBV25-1,CASSEYHGGETQYF,TGTGCCAGCAGTGAATATCATGGAGGAGAGACCCAGTACTTC
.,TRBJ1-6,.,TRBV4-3,CASSQGGRDPLHF,TGCGCCAGCAGCCAAGGGGGCCGGGACCCCCTCCACTTT
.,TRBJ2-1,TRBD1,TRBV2,CASRGDRAYNEQFF,TGTGCCAGCAGGGGCGACAGGGCTTACAATGAGCAGTTCTTC
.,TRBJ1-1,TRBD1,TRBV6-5,CASSYSTTGGYTEAFF,TGTGCCAGCAGTTACTCGACGACAGGGGGCTACACTGAAGCTTTCTTT
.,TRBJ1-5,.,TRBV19,CASSMVDQPQHF,TGTGCCAGTAGTATGGTGGATCAGCCCCAGCATTTT
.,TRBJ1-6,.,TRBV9,CASSVEGGRSPLHF,TGTGCCAGCAGCGTAGAGGGGGGAAGGTCACCCCTCCACTTT
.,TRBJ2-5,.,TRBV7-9,CASSFDQTQYF,TGTGCCAGCAGCTTTGACCAGACCCAGTACTTC
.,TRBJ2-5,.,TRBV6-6,CASSLGGAGETQYF,TGTGCCAGCAGTTTAGGAGGGGCCGGGGAGACCCAGTACTTC
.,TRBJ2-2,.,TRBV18,CASSLFSGENTGELFF,TGTGCCAGCTCACTATTTTCCGGGGAAAACACCGGGGAGCTGTTTTTT
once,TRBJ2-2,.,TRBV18,CASSPSVTRNTGELFF,TGTGCCAGCTCACCATCCGTGACTAGGAACACCGGGGAGCTGTTTTTT
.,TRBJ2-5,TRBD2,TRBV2,CASSASSGGAKTQYF,TGTGCCAGCAGTGCATCTAGCGGGGGGGCGAAGACCCAGTACTTC